These 24 T cell receptor beta chains were all obtained from the same sample, sequenced in a study of cytomegalovirus exposure and HLA in healthy donors. Generated by immunoSEQ multiplex PCR, the TCRdb table keeps only in-frame clones and is missing some. The table lists 300,000 to 400,000 clones, 86% of them singletons, with roughly 0.75% in the top ten. Sequences were obtained from PBMCs. These receptors came from a woman between 18 and 29 years old in good health and CMV-seronegative.

V is TRBV9 and J is TRBJ2-1, with D tentatively TRBD2 (5 bases). The CDR3 is 14 residues long. From germline, CDR1 is SGDLS and CDR2 YYNGEE. Trimming shortened V by 0 bases and J by 5 bases, and 9 bases separated the two germline ends. Here the CDR3 reads CASSVASGNNEQFF. CDR3 sequence (DNA): TGTGCCAGCAGCGTAGCGAGCGGAAACAATGAGCAGTTCTTC.

The chain links TRBV30 to TRBJ2-3; 11 bases are shared with TRBD2. The CDR3 sequence is 15 residues long. Trimming at V came to 5 bases and at J to 4 bases, leaving 8 bases not matched to a gene. Germline loops: CDR1 GTSNPN, CDR2 SVGIG (reference sequence). CDR3 loop: CAWVPLAGVADTQYF. CDR3 coding DNA: TGTGCCTGGGTCCCACTAGCGGGAGTAGCAGATACGCAGTATTTT.

The chain is built from TRBV20-1 and TRBJ1-2, with D unclear. Germline lookup yields CDR1 DFQATT and CDR2 SNEGSKA (reference sequence). The CDR3 loop spans 10 amino acids. The V and J ends lost 7 bases and 9 bases respectively, with 12 bases between them. The CDR3: CSVWRRSYTF. The CDR3 nucleotides read TGCAGTGTATGGCGGCGAAGCTACACCTTC.

The rearrangement links TRBV9 to TRBJ2-7; D is perhaps TRBD1 (5 bases). The germline V and J ends were trimmed by 0 bases and 5 bases, with 15 bases remaining between them. CDR1 and CDR2 (germline): SGDLS, YYNGEE. CDR3 length: 15 amino acids. For the CDR3, the DNA is TGTGCCAGCAGCGTAGGTGGGGCAATATCCCACGAGCAGTACTTC. Translated: CASSVGGAISHEQYF. Variable domain in full (rest from reference TRBV9 and TRBJ2-7): DSGVTQTPKHLITATGQRVTLRCSPRSGDLSVYWYQQSLDQGLQFLIQYYNGEERAKGNILERFSAQQFPDLHSELNLSSLELGDSALYFCASSVGGAISHEQYFGPGTRLTVT.

The V and J genes are TRBV15 and TRBJ1-3; no firm D call. Germline CDR1 is LNHNV and CDR2 is YYDKDF (reference sequence). This CDR3 comprises 15 residues. The germline V and J ends were trimmed by 7 bases and 4 bases, with 17 bases remaining between them. The CDR3 loop is CATTVTRTIGNTIYF. In DNA, the CDR3 is TGTGCCACCACCGTGACCCGGACTATAGGAAACACCATATATTTT.

The chain employs TRBV6-6 and TRBJ1-1; TRBD1 agrees at 8 bases. CDR3 length: 14 residues. The junction had 3 bases not matched to a gene; V was cut back by 6 bases and J by 0 bases. Germline V lookup: CDR1 MNHNY, CDR2 SVGAGI (reference sequence). The CDR3 nucleotides are TGTGCCAGCAGCGGACAGGGAATGAACACTGAAGCTTTCTTT. Translating it yields CASSGQGMNTEAFF.

The V call is TRBV9, the J call TRBJ2-5; TRBD1 might be the D (6 bases). Trimming removed 0 bases from V and 5 bases from J, with 14 bases in between. Per germline, CDR1 SGDLS and CDR2 YYNGEE. The CDR3 runs to 15 residues. The CDR3 is CASSVDDWGRETQYF. The DNA for the CDR3 is TGTGCCAGCAGCGTAGATGATTGGGGGCGGGAGACCCAGTACTTC.

The gene calls are TRBV6-5 and TRBJ2-1; 9 nucleotides line up with TRBD1. Per the germline V gene, CDR1 is MNHEY and CDR2 is SVGAGI. The CDR3 consists of 15 residues. The V gene end was trimmed by 0 bases and the J gene end by 8 bases; junction bases not matched to a gene: 5. CDR3 bases: TGTGCCAGCAGTTACTCCCGACAGGGGGTCTATGAGCAGTTCTTC. Protein: CASSYSRQGVYEQFF.

The genes are TRBV10-3 and TRBJ2-7; possible D gene TRBD1, 6 bases. The length of the CDR3 is 15 residues. V lost 6 bases, J lost 1 base, and 16 bases lay in between. CDR1 is ENHRY and CDR2 is SYGVKD in the germline V gene. The CDR3 DNA is TGTGCCATCAGCTTACACAGGGAAGGGTCCTACGAGCAGTACTTC. It encodes CAISLHREGSYEQYF.

V is TRBV19 and J is TRBJ2-2, with TRBD1 matching over 7 bases. Germline V gene sequence: CDR1 LNHDA, CDR2 SQIVND (reference sequence). The CDR3 is made up of 15 amino acids. V was pared by 6 bases and J by 3 bases, with 7 bases of the junction left unmatched. The CDR3: CASRTRQGYTGELFF. CDR3 DNA sequence: TGTGCCAGTAGAACCCGACAGGGCTACACCGGGGAGCTGTTTTTT.

The chain joins TRBV25-1 to TRBJ1-1; D possibly corresponds to TRBD1 (6 bases). CDR1 is MGHDK and CDR2 is SYGVNS in the germline V gene. CDR3 size: 13 residues. The V end was cut by 2 bases, the J end by 4 bases, with 8 bases between. The CDR3 loop reads CASSEPRGTEAFF. In DNA form, the CDR3 reads TGTGCCAGCAGTGAACCCAGGGGCACTGAAGCTTTCTTT.

This rearrangement joins TRBV6-5 to TRBJ2-2; D is ambiguous. The germline V gene has CDR1 MNHEY and CDR2 SVGAGI. V was clipped by 0 bases and J by 4 bases, with 9 bases between them. The CDR3 is made up of 15 amino acids. The CDR3 nucleotides are TGTGCCAGCAGTTACTCAGTGGGCAGCACCGGGGAGCTGTTTTTT. Translating gives CASSYSVGSTGELFF.

J is TRBJ1-1 and V is TRBV18; TRBD1 agrees at 8 bases. V shed 3 bases, J shed 3 bases, and the junction held 9 bases outside the gene matches. Germline assignment: CDR1 KGHSH and CDR2 LQKENI. This CDR3 has 16 amino acids. The CDR3 loop reads CASSPVGQGVHTEAFF. Written as DNA, the CDR3 is TGTGCCAGCTCACCCGTCGGACAGGGTGTTCACACTGAAGCTTTCTTT. The full variable domain, rest sourced from reference TRBV18 and TRBJ1-1, is NAGVMQNPRHLVRRRGQEARLRCSPMKGHSHVYWYRQLPEEGLKFMVYLQKENIIDESGMPKERFSAEFPKEGPSILRIQQVVRGDSAAYFCASSPVGQGVHTEAFFGQGTRLTVV.

V and J are TRBV4-1 and TRBJ1-5; 11 bases agree with TRBD1. Germline CDR1 MGHRA, CDR2 YSYEKL. V was clipped by 1 base and J by 7 bases; unmatched bases: 12. This CDR3 spans 18 amino acids. The CDR3 sequence is CASSQGGPLRTGGQPQHF. In DNA form, the CDR3 reads TGCGCCAGCAGCCAAGGTGGGCCACTTAGGACAGGGGGCCAGCCCCAGCATTTT.

A word on this clone: One end of the junction does not line up with germline, which may come from a read error. The CDR3 DNA follows: TGTGCCTGGAGTGTTCCCCCCGACAGCGTATTT. This encodes CAWSVPPDSVF. The rearrangement joins TRBV30 to TRBJ1-1; a weak D match, TRBD1 (5 bases). The CDR3 consists of 11 residues. Germline-derived CDR1 and CDR2 are GTSNPN and SVGIG (reference sequence).

V and J are TRBV28 and TRBJ2-3, with 11 bases that match TRBD2. This CDR3 is built from 19 residues. With 3 bases clipped from V and 6 bases from J, the junction kept 17 bases outside the gene matches. The germline gives CDR1 MDHEN, CDR2 SYDVKM. This CDR3 reads CASSFLASGGSRGKDTQYF. CDR3 nucleotide sequence: TGTGCCAGCAGTTTCTTGGCTAGCGGGGGGTCCCGGGGCAAGGATACGCAGTATTTT.

The gene calls are TRBV19 and TRBJ2-7; D uncertain. CDR1 LNHDA and CDR2 SQIVND come from the germline V gene (reference sequence). V lost 3 bases and J 2 bases, leaving 11 bases between the germline ends. The CDR3 contains 14 residues. CDR3 in DNA: TGTGCCAGTAGTATGGCAGGAAGAGCCTACGAGCAGTACTTC. It yields the protein CASSMAGRAYEQYF.

This chain links TRBV7-9 with TRBJ2-5, with 8 positions matching TRBD1. This CDR3 is built from 17 residues. V gave up 1 base and J gave up 4 bases; unmatched junction bases: 11. In germline, CDR1 is SEHNR, CDR2 FQNEAQ (reference sequence). The DNA of the CDR3 is TGTGCCAGCAGCTTAGTGGTCAGGGGGCCGATTCGAGAGACCCAGTACTTC. It codes for CASSLVVRGPIRETQYF. The full variable domain, completed using reference TRBV7-9 and TRBJ2-5, is DTGVSQNPRHKITKRGQNVTFRCDPISEHNRLYWYRQTLGQGPEFLTYFQNEAQLEKSRLLSDRFSAERPKGSFSTLEIQRTEQGDSAMYLCASSLVVRGPIRETQYFGPGTRLLVL.

This rearrangement joins TRBV15 to TRBJ2-1; the D gene is possibly TRBD1 (5 bases). The length of the CDR3 is 16 residues. V gave up 0 bases and J gave up 5 bases, with 14 bases separating them. Germline V lookup: CDR1 LNHNV, CDR2 YYDKDF (reference sequence). The CDR3 reads CATSREAGSGNNEQFF. The DNA of the CDR3 is TGTGCCACCAGCAGAGAAGCAGGCTCAGGGAACAATGAGCAGTTCTTC.

The chain carries TRBV4-1 and TRBJ2-1, with 9 bases aligning to TRBD1. CDR3 length equals 17 residues. Germline CDR1 MGHRA, CDR2 YSYEKL. V was pared by 2 bases and J by 3 bases, with 8 bases of the junction left unmatched. The CDR3 reads CASSQKQGALIYNEQFF. The CDR3 DNA sequence: TGCGCCAGCAGCCAAAAACAGGGGGCACTGATCTACAATGAGCAGTTCTTC.

This chain uses TRBV2 with TRBJ2-5, with a possible D match to TRBD2 (6 bases). There are 15 residues in the CDR3. Per the germline V gene, CDR1 is SNHLY and CDR2 is FYNNEI. Between the trimmed V and J ends, which lost 4 bases and 2 bases, there was a span of 14 bases. The CDR3 reads CASSGRGSGQETQYF. The CDR3, as DNA: TGTGCCAGCAGTGGGAGGGGATCAGGGCAAGAGACCCAGTACTTC.

V gene TRBV9 combines with J gene TRBJ2-2, with D tentatively TRBD1 (6 bases). From germline, CDR1 is SGDLS and CDR2 YYNGEE. This CDR3 is 15 amino acids long. Trimming pared 3 bases from V and 6 bases from J, leaving 15 bases between. CDR3 amino acids: CASSGGRGRAGELFF. CDR3 DNA sequence: TGTGCCAGCAGCGGGGGGCGCGGGCGGGCCGGGGAGCTGTTTTTT. The entire variable domain, with the rest obtained from reference TRBV9 and TRBJ2-2, is as follows: DSGVTQTPKHLITATGQRVTLRCSPRSGDLSVYWYQQSLDQGLQFLIQYYNGEERAKGNILERFSAQQFPDLHSELNLSSLELGDSALYFCASSGGRGRAGELFFGEGSRLTVL.

The chain uses TRBV27 and TRBJ2-1, with D unresolved. CDR1 is MNHEY, CDR2 SMNVEV, per germline (reference sequence). The CDR3 totals 13 residues. Deletions cut 2 bases from V and 9 bases from J, with 11 bases between. As DNA, the CDR3 is TGTGCCAGCAGTTTAAGGCGGTCTACTGAGCAGTTCTTC. This encodes CASSLRRSTEQFF.

The chain recombines TRBV4-1 with TRBJ1-3; D gene unclear. The CDR3 runs to 15 residues. Germline V gene lookup returns CDR1 MGHRA and CDR2 YSYEKL. With 0 bases removed from V and 0 bases from J, the gap between germline ends came to 6 bases. The CDR3 nucleotides are TGCGCCAGCAGCCAAGAGGGCCTCTCTGGAAACACCATATATTTT. Residues: CASSQEGLSGNTIYF.